This TCR beta chain emerged from a study of T cells expressing NK-cell markers. Looking at the study overall: The eight sequenced donors comprised seven who were HCMV-seropositive and one who was seronegative. General study findings and limits: Expanded NKG2C+ T cell clones were not confirmed as HCMV-specific.

The authors made TCR beta cDNA libraries by 5'RACE template switching. This switching added a universal primer site and UMIs. TCRdb derives one entry per CDR3 protein from the 5' RACE reads, leaving out DNA. The sample has about 260,000 distinct CDR3 sequences. As for this clonotype: Its antigen is not known.

Germline V CDR1 and CDR2: SGHTA, FQGTGA. The CDR3 is 15 amino acids. Sequences were obtained from blood T cells: a sorted CD56 or NKG2C T cell subset, CD4+ or CD8+ T cells, or bulk PBMC T cells (not recorded which). The sequence came from a woman between 18 and 70 years old in good health. The genes are TRBV7-3 and TRBJ1-6. The CDR3 reads CASSEQRNYNSPLHF.